Shown below are 15 T cell receptor beta chains from a single sample sequenced in a study of blood T cell repertoires in COVID-19. Profiled with immunoSEQ multiplex PCR; TCRdb holds only in-frame clones, not every one. The sample carries 180,000 or so clones, around 87% recorded once. Specimen: peripheral blood. The receptor set was obtained from a man aged 40-49 years with active or convalescent COVID-19.

This clone appeared a few times. The chain combines TRBV7-9 with TRBJ2-5; maybe TRBD1 (6 bases). Germline values: CDR1 SEHNR, CDR2 FQNEAQ (reference sequence). V was cut by 5 bases and J by 5 bases, with 12 bases left in between. The CDR3 covers 13 residues. This CDR3 is CASSPQGGETQYF. Here the CDR3 DNA reads TGTGCCAGCAGCCCACAGGGTGGGGAGACCCAGTACTTC.

This chain links TRBV7-3 with TRBJ2-1, with 7 nucleotides matching TRBD2. V lost 5 bases and J lost 6; bases outside the gene matches: 16. Germline CDR1 reads SGHTA; CDR2 reads FQGTGA. The CDR3 covers 17 residues. The CDR3 bases are TGTGCCAGCAGCCCCTGGGGTCGGGGGGTCACCGGCAATGAGCAGTTCTTC. Its translation is CASSPWGRGVTGNEQFF.

V is TRBV5-1 and J is TRBJ2-3, with a weak D call TRBD1 (5 bases). This CDR3 has 13 amino acids. Germline V gene lookup returns CDR1 SGHRS and CDR2 YFSETQ. Trimming shortened V by 6 bases and J by 6 bases, and 14 bases separated the two germline ends. CDR3 sequence: CASIRSPGDTQYF. The DNA for the CDR3 is TGCGCCAGCATCCGGAGCCCAGGGGATACGCAGTATTTT.

CDR3 residues: CATKGQTNTEAFF. The CDR3 DNA follows: TGTGCCACCAAGGGACAGACGAACACTGAAGCTTTCTTT. J is TRBJ1-1 and V is TRBV10-3; 7 bases align to TRBD1. Trimming cost V 10 bases and J 1 base; bases outside gene matches: 6. In germline, CDR1 is ENHRY, CDR2 SYGVKD. The CDR3 length is 13 residues.

This clone was found once. The chain uses TRBV5-5 and TRBJ2-2, with 8 bases identical to TRBD2. The CDR3 runs 18 residues. Germline values: CDR1 SGHKS, CDR2 YYEKEE (reference sequence). The junction had 9 bases not matched to a gene; V was cut back by 0 bases and J by 2 bases. This CDR3 reads CASSLVSSGWGNTGELFF. Here the CDR3 DNA reads TGTGCCAGCAGCTTGGTTTCTAGCGGGTGGGGAAACACCGGGGAGCTGTTTTTT.

The chain is built from TRBV24-1 and TRBJ2-1; a possible D gene is TRBD1 (6 bases). Germline CDR1 and CDR2: KGHDR and SFDVKD. CDR3 length: 15 residues. Trimming removed 5 bases from V and 5 bases from J, with 15 bases in between. CDR3 protein: CATSGQGSWDNEQFF. CDR3 in DNA: TGTGCCACCAGTGGCCAGGGGAGTTGGGACAATGAGCAGTTCTTC.

The J gene is TRBJ1-1, the V gene TRBV4-1; possible D gene TRBD1, 5 bases. V gave up 0 bases and J gave up 4 bases, with 9 bases separating them. CDR1 is MGHRA and CDR2 is YSYEKL in the germline V gene. CDR3 size: 14 residues. CDR3 region: CASSQDGGFTEAFF. CDR3 DNA sequence: TGCGCCAGCAGCCAAGATGGGGGGTTCACTGAAGCTTTCTTT.

The V call is TRBV5-1, the J call TRBJ2-7, with TRBD1 matching 8 bases. This CDR3 comprises 16 residues. V lost 4 bases, J lost 5 bases, and 14 bases stayed unmatched. Germline CDR1 SGHRS, CDR2 YFSETQ. CDR3 sequence: CASSQQGQGGSNEQYF. CDR3 bases: TGCGCCAGCAGCCAACAAGGACAGGGAGGATCCAACGAGCAGTACTTC.

The chain has TRBV10-3 and TRBJ1-3; possibly TRBD1 for D (5 bases). CDR3 size: 23 residues. V lost 0 bases to trimming and J lost 1 base, with 31 bases between them. CDR1 and CDR2 from the germline V gene are ENHRY and SYGVKD. CDR3 sequence reads: CAISESFVLQSFSDQGSGNTIYF. CDR3 in DNA: TGTGCCATCAGTGAGTCGTTCGTTCTCCAATCGTTTTCGGACCAGGGATCTGGAAACACCATATATTTT.

J is TRBJ2-5 and V is TRBV20-1; TRBD1 matches at 9 bases. V gave up 3 bases and J gave up 5 bases; unmatched junction bases: 10. CDR1 is DFQATT and CDR2 is SNEGSKA in the germline V gene (reference sequence). The CDR3 contains 15 residues. The CDR3 loop is CSASNRTGVAETQYF. As DNA, the CDR3 is TGCAGTGCTAGTAACCGGACAGGGGTGGCGGAGACCCAGTACTTC.

The chain employs TRBV7-8 and TRBJ1-5; no clear D gene. Germline V gene lookup returns CDR1 SGHVS and CDR2 FQNEAQ. V was pared by 5 bases and J by 7 bases, with 15 bases between. This CDR3 has 14 residues. CDR3 sequence (DNA): TGTGCCAGCAGCGCCCAGGTTTCGACCCAGCCCCAGCATTTT. It translates to CASSAQVSTQPQHF.

The J gene is TRBJ2-2, the V gene TRBV25-1; D gene unclear. V was pared by 2 bases and J by 5 bases, with 6 bases between. Looked up from germline, CDR1 is MGHDK and CDR2 is SYGVNS. The CDR3 has 13 amino acids. Written as DNA, the CDR3 is TGTGCCAGCAGTGAACCGGTTACCGGGGAGCTGTTTTTT. It encodes CASSEPVTGELFF.

The chain employs TRBV5-1 and TRBJ2-7, with D possibly being TRBD2 (7 bases). Germline CDR1 is SGHRS and CDR2 is YFSETQ. The CDR3 loop spans 15 amino acids. Between the trimmed V and J ends, which lost 1 base and 5 bases, there was a span of 16 bases. CDR3 nucleotide sequence: TGCGCCAGCAGCTTGAGTACCGGGGGGCTAGACGAGCAGTACTTC. As protein: CASSLSTGGLDEQYF.

The rearrangement links TRBV11-3 to TRBJ1-3; 10 bases line up with TRBD1. The CDR3 spans 17 residues. The junction had 6 bases not matched to a gene; V was cut back by 0 bases and J by 4 bases. Germline CDR1 is SGHNT and CDR2 is YENEEA. CDR3 residues: CASSLDRTGGKGNTIYF. Written as DNA, the CDR3 is TGTGCCAGCAGCTTAGATCGGACAGGGGGGAAAGGAAACACCATATATTTT.

V gene TRBV3-1 (or the pseudogene TRBV3-2) combines with J gene TRBJ1-2, with D hard to call. Looked up from germline, CDR1 is LGHDT and CDR2 is YNNKEL (reference sequence). The CDR3 spans 13 residues. The ends were cut back, 0 bases at V and 4 bases at J, with 6 bases in the middle. The CDR3 DNA follows: TGTGCCAGCAGCCAAGATCGGGTCTATGGCTACACCTTC. Its translation: CASSQDRVYGYTF.